This is a list of T cell receptor beta chains from one sample in a study of OX40 agonist ivuxolimab in advanced cancers. TCRdb keeps only in-frame clones here, not all; method: immunoSEQ multiplex PCR. The data hold over 65,000 clones, with 70% to 90% observed a single time. The specimen comprised CD4+ or CD8+ T cells sorted from blood, sampled in a trial of the OX40 agonist ivuxolimab. The receptors stem from an adult with an advanced solid tumor such as melanoma, head and neck, liver or kidney cancer. Each CDR3 is given with its conserved first and last residue. The D gene is left open where the match is weak. Expanded clones get a size class; other rows say once, few or many, or leave the size out.

d_gene: NA
j_gene: TRBJ2-1
abundance: NA
v_gene: TRBV28
CDR3aa: CASSIRAGGSEQFF
CDR3nt: TGTGCCAGCAGTATCCGGGCAGGGGGGAGTGAGCAGTTCTTC

d_gene: NA
j_gene: TRBJ1-5
abundance: few
v_gene: TRBV28
CDR3aa: CASSSVYSNQPQHF
CDR3nt: TGTGCCAGCAGTTCGGTCTATAGCAATCAGCCCCAGCATTTT

d_gene: TRBD2
j_gene: TRBJ2-2
abundance: NA
v_gene: TRBV7-3
CDR3aa: CASSLLAGTSGTGELFF
CDR3nt: TGTGCCAGCAGCTTATTAGCCGGGACTAGCGGCACCGGGGAGCTGTTTTTT

d_gene: NA
j_gene: TRBJ1-2
abundance: NA
v_gene: TRBV5-4
CDR3aa: CASSLDSGYTF
CDR3nt: TGTGCCAGCAGCTTGGATTCTGGCTACACCTTC

d_gene: TRBD1
j_gene: TRBJ1-2
abundance: NA
v_gene: TRBV30
CDR3aa: CAWSVLGTGTSGYTF
CDR3nt: TGTGCCTGGAGTGTACTGGGGACAGGGACGAGTGGCTACACCTTC

d_gene: TRBD1
j_gene: TRBJ1-5
abundance: few
v_gene: TRBV27
CDR3aa: CASSPWTGRGQPQHF
CDR3nt: TGTGCCAGCAGTCCCTGGACAGGGAGGGGTCAGCCCCAGCATTTT

d_gene: NA
j_gene: TRBJ2-2
abundance: few
v_gene: TRBV5-6
CDR3aa: CASSLDLMGELFF
CDR3nt: TGTGCCAGCAGCTTGGACCTTATGGGGGAGCTGTTTTTT

d_gene: TRBD2
j_gene: TRBJ2-1
abundance: once
v_gene: TRBV14
CDR3aa: CASSPRGGFYNEQFF
CDR3nt: TGTGCCAGCAGCCCACGCGGGGGGTTCTACAATGAGCAGTTCTTC

d_gene: NA
j_gene: TRBJ1-3
abundance: NA
v_gene: TRBV7-6
CDR3aa: CASSLLTSWGSSVDTIYF
CDR3nt: TGTGCCAGCAGCTTACTGACTTCGTGGGGCAGCAGTGTGGACACCATATATTTT

d_gene: TRBD1
j_gene: TRBJ2-1
abundance: NA
v_gene: TRBV6-5
CDR3aa: CASSYAPGQGHNEQFF
CDR3nt: TGTGCCAGCAGTTACGCCCCGGGACAGGGACACAATGAGCAGTTCTTC

d_gene: NA
j_gene: TRBJ2-1
abundance: NA
v_gene: TRBV5-1
CDR3aa: CASRLDNNEQFF
CDR3nt: TGCGCCAGCAGACTAGACAACAATGAGCAGTTCTTC

d_gene: NA
j_gene: TRBJ1-4
abundance: few
v_gene: TRBV5-1
CDR3aa: CASSLTEPTNEKLFF
CDR3nt: TGCGCCAGCAGCCTGACAGAACCAACTAATGAAAAACTGTTTTTT

d_gene: TRBD2
j_gene: TRBJ2-2
abundance: NA
v_gene: TRBV4-3
CDR3aa: CASSPRRAGGLNTGELFF
CDR3nt: TGCGCCAGCAGCCCTAGACGGGCGGGGGGGCTGAACACCGGGGAGCTGTTTTTT

d_gene: TRBD1
j_gene: TRBJ2-7
abundance: NA
v_gene: TRBV19
CDR3aa: CASTKPTGTGSYEQYF
CDR3nt: TGTGCCAGCACCAAACCTACCGGGACAGGGTCCTACGAGCAGTACTTC

d_gene: NA
j_gene: TRBJ1-3
abundance: NA
v_gene: TRBV7-9
CDR3aa: CATRLEAAGNTIYF
CDR3nt: TGTGCCACCCGCTTAGAGGCAGCTGGAAACACCATATATTTT

d_gene: NA
j_gene: TRBJ1-2
abundance: NA
v_gene: TRBV28
CDR3aa: CASSSLGALGASGYGYTF
CDR3nt: TGTGCCAGCAGTTCGCTGGGGGCCCTGGGCGCTAGCGGCTATGGCTACACCTTC

d_gene: TRBD1
j_gene: TRBJ1-5
abundance: NA
v_gene: TRBV28
CDR3aa: CASRETGGHQPQHF
CDR3nt: TGTGCCAGCAGGGAGACAGGGGGGCATCAGCCCCAGCATTTT

d_gene: TRBD1
j_gene: TRBJ1-2
abundance: NA
v_gene: TRBV6-1
CDR3aa: CASSEQGAKGCTF
CDR3nt: TGTGCCAGCAGTGAACAGGGGGCGAAAGGCTGCACCTTC

d_gene: NA
j_gene: TRBJ2-2
abundance: NA
v_gene: TRBV6-6
CDR3aa: CASSYSGPNTGELFF
CDR3nt: TGTGCCAGCAGTTACAGCGGACCTAACACCGGGGAGCTGTTTTTT

d_gene: NA
j_gene: TRBJ1-6
abundance: NA
v_gene: TRBV2
CDR3aa: CASMAGTNSPLHF
CDR3nt: TGTGCCAGCATGGCAGGCACTAATTCACCCCTCCACTTT

d_gene: TRBD2
j_gene: TRBJ2-7
abundance: NA
v_gene: TRBV4-1
CDR3aa: CASSQGLGLAGVGYEQYF
CDR3nt: TGCGCCAGCAGCCAAGGCCTGGGACTAGCGGGAGTGGGGTACGAGCAGTACTTC

d_gene: NA
j_gene: TRBJ2-5
abundance: NA
v_gene: TRBV10-3
CDR3aa: CAMGNGGQETQYF
CDR3nt: TGTGCCATGGGGAATGGCGGCCAAGAGACCCAGTACTTC

d_gene: TRBD1
j_gene: TRBJ2-2
abundance: NA
v_gene: TRBV5-1
CDR3aa: CASSRGRPNTGELFF
CDR3nt: TGCGCCAGCAGCAGGGGGCGACCGAACACCGGGGAGCTGTTTTTT

d_gene: TRBD2
j_gene: TRBJ2-5
abundance: few
v_gene: TRBV7-9
CDR3aa: CASTLAGGEETQYF
CDR3nt: TGTGCCAGCACGTTAGCGGGAGGTGAAGAGACCCAGTACTTC

d_gene: NA
j_gene: TRBJ2-3
abundance: NA
v_gene: TRBV19
CDR3aa: CASSTDSKRSGTQYF
CDR3nt: TGTGCCAGTAGTACCGACTCTAAGCGGAGCGGTACGCAGTATTTT

d_gene: NA
j_gene: TRBJ2-7
abundance: few
v_gene: TRBV28
CDR3aa: CASSSSERKMDEQYF
CDR3nt: TGTGCCAGCAGTTCCTCGGAGAGGAAAATGGACGAGCAGTACTTC

d_gene: TRBD1
j_gene: TRBJ2-4
abundance: NA
v_gene: TRBV7-9
CDR3aa: CASSLRQGDIQYF
CDR3nt: TGTGCCAGCAGCTTACGACAGGGTGACATTCAGTACTTC

d_gene: TRBD2
j_gene: TRBJ2-1
abundance: NA
v_gene: TRBV10-2
CDR3aa: CASRAGVGLNEQFF
CDR3nt: TGCGCCAGCCGAGCGGGAGTCGGGTTGAATGAGCAGTTCTTC

d_gene: NA
j_gene: TRBJ2-3
abundance: NA
v_gene: TRBV5-6
CDR3aa: CASSLNRRTDTQYF
CDR3nt: TGTGCCAGCAGCTTGAACAGGAGAACAGATACGCAGTATTTT

d_gene: TRBD2
j_gene: TRBJ2-7
abundance: NA
v_gene: TRBV2
CDR3aa: CASRAGESYEQYF
CDR3nt: TGTGCCAGCAGGGCGGGGGAATCCTACGAGCAGTACTTC

d_gene: TRBD1
j_gene: TRBJ1-2
abundance: NA
v_gene: TRBV6-6
CDR3aa: CASRPGTGGIYGYTF
CDR3nt: TGTGCCAGCAGACCCGGGACAGGGGGGATCTATGGCTACACCTTC

d_gene: NA
j_gene: TRBJ2-3
abundance: NA
v_gene: TRBV28
CDR3aa: CASRGFETDTQYF
CDR3nt: TGTGCCAGCAGGGGTTTCGAAACAGATACGCAGTATTTT

d_gene: NA
j_gene: TRBJ1-4
abundance: NA
v_gene: TRBV15
CDR3aa: CATRDGLYEKLFF
CDR3nt: TGTGCCACCAGGGACGGCCTTTATGAAAAACTGTTTTTT

d_gene: NA
j_gene: TRBJ1-4
abundance: once
v_gene: TRBV5-6
CDR3aa: CASSLVGAVEKLFF
CDR3nt: TGTGCCAGCAGCTTGGTAGGGGCGGTTGAAAAACTGTTTTTT

d_gene: TRBD1
j_gene: TRBJ1-1
abundance: NA
v_gene: TRBV5-4
CDR3aa: CASNYYFRGSEAFF
CDR3nt: TGTGCCAGCAACTACTACTTCAGGGGGTCTGAAGCTTTCTTT

d_gene: NA
j_gene: TRBJ1-1
abundance: NA
v_gene: TRBV30
CDR3aa: CAWSVGGANMNTEAFF
CDR3nt: TGTGCCTGGAGTGTTGGTGGGGCAAACATGAACACTGAAGCTTTCTTT

d_gene: NA
j_gene: TRBJ1-6
abundance: NA
v_gene: TRBV5-5
CDR3aa: CASSLGRTGIGALHF
CDR3nt: TGTGCCAGCAGCTTGGGACGGACTGGGATTGGGGCCCTCCACTTT

d_gene: NA
j_gene: TRBJ1-2
abundance: many
v_gene: TRBV5-4
CDR3aa: CASSLQDFGGYTF
CDR3nt: TGTGCCAGCAGCCTTCAGGATTTCGGTGGCTACACCTTC

d_gene: NA
j_gene: TRBJ1-1
abundance: NA
v_gene: TRBV6-1
CDR3aa: CASRINTEAFF
CDR3nt: TGTGCCAGCAGGATTAACACTGAAGCTTTCTTT

d_gene: TRBD1
j_gene: TRBJ1-2
abundance: few
v_gene: TRBV19
CDR3aa: CASSIGDRSYGYTF
CDR3nt: TGTGCCAGTAGTATAGGGGACAGGAGCTATGGCTACACCTTC

d_gene: TRBD1
j_gene: TRBJ1-2
abundance: NA
v_gene: TRBV7-3
CDR3aa: CASSSQGARQGAFGYTF
CDR3nt: TGTGCCAGCAGCTCTCAAGGAGCCAGGCAGGGGGCGTTTGGCTACACCTTC

d_gene: NA
j_gene: TRBJ1-2
abundance: NA
v_gene: TRBV19
CDR3aa: CASTSDRRSYGYTF
CDR3nt: TGTGCCAGTACCTCGGACCGACGATCCTATGGCTACACCTTC

d_gene: NA
j_gene: TRBJ1-1
abundance: NA
v_gene: TRBV6-6
CDR3aa: CASSYPAVWTEAFF
CDR3nt: TGTGCCAGCAGTTACCCCGCAGTGTGGACTGAAGCTTTCTTT

d_gene: NA
j_gene: TRBJ1-2
abundance: NA
v_gene: TRBV29-1
CDR3aa: CSVHKQGIPLNYGYTF
CDR3nt: TGCAGCGTCCACAAGCAGGGGATCCCCTTAAACTATGGCTACACCTTC

d_gene: NA
j_gene: TRBJ2-1
abundance: NA
v_gene: TRBV9
CDR3aa: CASSVQSGNEQFF
CDR3nt: TGTGCCAGCAGCGTACAGTCTGGCAATGAGCAGTTCTTC

d_gene: NA
j_gene: TRBJ1-5
abundance: NA
v_gene: TRBV25-1
CDR3aa: CASSEYARNQPQHF
CDR3nt: TGTGCCAGCAGTGAATATGCCAGAAATCAGCCCCAGCATTTT

d_gene: TRBD2
j_gene: TRBJ2-5
abundance: NA
v_gene: TRBV7-2
CDR3aa: CASSSRPTTSGGVRETQYF
CDR3nt: TGTGCCAGCAGCTCGCGCCCAACTACTAGCGGGGGCGTGCGGGAGACCCAGTACTTC

d_gene: NA
j_gene: TRBJ1-2
abundance: NA
v_gene: TRBV28
CDR3aa: CASRRDSDFYGYTF
CDR3nt: TGTGCCAGCAGACGGGACTCGGATTTTTATGGCTACACCTTC

d_gene: NA
j_gene: TRBJ2-4
abundance: once
v_gene: TRBV12-2
CDR3aa: CASRLVAPVAKNIQYF
CDR3nt: TGTGCAAGTCGCTTAGTCGCGCCAGTAGCCAAAAACATTCAGTACTTC

d_gene: NA
j_gene: TRBJ1-3
abundance: NA
v_gene: TRBV5-1
CDR3aa: CASSFASGVSGNTIYF
CDR3nt: TGCGCCAGCAGCTTTGCTTCAGGGGTCTCTGGAAACACCATATATTTT

d_gene: TRBD2
j_gene: TRBJ2-7
abundance: NA
v_gene: TRBV14
CDR3aa: CASSQRRISGTSPYEQYF
CDR3nt: TGTGCCAGCAGCCAAAGACGAATTTCCGGGACTAGTCCCTACGAGCAGTACTTC

d_gene: NA
j_gene: TRBJ2-2
abundance: NA
v_gene: TRBV14
CDR3aa: CASRLSRDTYTGELFF
CDR3nt: TGTGCCAGCAGGCTTTCCCGGGACACGTACACCGGGGAGCTGTTTTTT

d_gene: NA
j_gene: TRBJ1-1
abundance: NA
v_gene: TRBV28
CDR3aa: CASSLDSTAFF
CDR3nt: TGTGCCAGCAGTTTAGACTCAACAGCTTTCTTT

d_gene: NA
j_gene: TRBJ2-1
abundance: NA
v_gene: TRBV19
CDR3aa: CASSGTYNEQFF
CDR3nt: TGTGCCAGTAGTGGGACCTACAATGAGCAGTTCTTC

d_gene: TRBD1
j_gene: TRBJ1-3
abundance: NA
v_gene: TRBV7-3
CDR3aa: CASSLGQGNTIYF
CDR3nt: TGTGCCAGCAGCTTGGGACAGGGAAACACCATATATTTT

d_gene: NA
j_gene: TRBJ1-5
abundance: NA
v_gene: TRBV19
CDR3aa: CASRITGLNQPQHF
CDR3nt: TGTGCCAGTAGGATCACAGGGCTCAATCAGCCCCAGCATTTT

d_gene: NA
j_gene: TRBJ2-7
abundance: NA
v_gene: TRBV2
CDR3aa: CASSVIGGGEQYF
CDR3nt: TGTGCCAGCAGCGTAATTGGTGGGGGCGAGCAGTACTTC

d_gene: TRBD2
j_gene: TRBJ2-5
abundance: NA
v_gene: TRBV7-9
CDR3aa: CASSFKLAGRETQYF
CDR3nt: TGTGCCAGCAGCTTCAAACTAGCGGGAAGGGAGACCCAGTACTTC

d_gene: NA
j_gene: TRBJ2-7
abundance: NA
v_gene: TRBV11-2
CDR3aa: CASSLPPIYEQYF
CDR3nt: TGTGCCAGCAGCTTACCCCCAATTTACGAGCAGTACTTC